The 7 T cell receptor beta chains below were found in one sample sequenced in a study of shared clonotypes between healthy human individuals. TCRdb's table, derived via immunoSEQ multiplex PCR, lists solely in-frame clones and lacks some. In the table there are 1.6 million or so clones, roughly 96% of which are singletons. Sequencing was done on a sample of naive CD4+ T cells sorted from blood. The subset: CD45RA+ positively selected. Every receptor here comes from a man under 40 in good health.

Here the CDR3 reads CASSLGLHYEQYF. The CDR3 DNA is TGTGCCAGCAGCTTGGGCCTTCACTACGAGCAGTACTTC. The chain recombines TRBV7-8 with TRBJ2-7; D gene uncertain. This CDR3 region has 13 residues. The germline V gene encodes CDR1 SGHVS and CDR2 FQNEAQ. Trimming removed 3 bases at V and 3 bases at J, with 9 bases between.

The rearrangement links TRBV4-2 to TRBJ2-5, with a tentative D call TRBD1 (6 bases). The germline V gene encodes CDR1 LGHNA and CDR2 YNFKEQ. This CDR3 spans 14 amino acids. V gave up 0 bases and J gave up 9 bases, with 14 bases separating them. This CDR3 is CASSQDGGLGAQYF. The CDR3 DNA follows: TGTGCCAGCAGCCAAGATGGGGGCTTGGGCGCCCAGTACTTC.

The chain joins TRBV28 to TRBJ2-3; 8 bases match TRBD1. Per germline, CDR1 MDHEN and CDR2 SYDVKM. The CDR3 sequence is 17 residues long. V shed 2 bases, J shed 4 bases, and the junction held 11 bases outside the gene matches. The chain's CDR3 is CASSLLGAGGDPDTQYF. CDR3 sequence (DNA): TGTGCCAGCAGTTTACTTGGGGCAGGGGGCGACCCAGATACGCAGTATTTT.

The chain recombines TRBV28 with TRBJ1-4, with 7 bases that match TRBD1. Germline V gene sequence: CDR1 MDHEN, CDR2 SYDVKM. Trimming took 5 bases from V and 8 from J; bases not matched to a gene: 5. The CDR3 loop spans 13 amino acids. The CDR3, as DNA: TGTGCCAGCAGTCCAGGGACAGCCGAAAAACTGTTTTTT. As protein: CASSPGTAEKLFF.

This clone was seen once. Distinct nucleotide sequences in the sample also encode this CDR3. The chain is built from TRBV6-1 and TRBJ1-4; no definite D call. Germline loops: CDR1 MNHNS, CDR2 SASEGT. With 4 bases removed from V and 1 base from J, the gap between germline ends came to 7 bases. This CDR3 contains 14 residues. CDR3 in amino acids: CASSVGGTNEKLFF. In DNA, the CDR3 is TGTGCCAGCAGTGTTGGCGGAACTAATGAAAAACTGTTTTTT.

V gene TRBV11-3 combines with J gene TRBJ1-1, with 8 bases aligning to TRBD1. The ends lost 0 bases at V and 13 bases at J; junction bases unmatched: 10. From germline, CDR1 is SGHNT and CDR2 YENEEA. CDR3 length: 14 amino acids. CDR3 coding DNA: TGTGCCAGCAGCTTAGATCCGGACAGGGAGGAGCTTTTCTTT. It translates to CASSLDPDREELFF.

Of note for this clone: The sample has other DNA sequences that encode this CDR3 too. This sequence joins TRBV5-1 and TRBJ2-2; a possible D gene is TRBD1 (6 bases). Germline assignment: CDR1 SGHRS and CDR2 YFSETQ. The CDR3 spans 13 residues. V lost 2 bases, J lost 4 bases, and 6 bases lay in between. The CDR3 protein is CASSLGGTGELFF. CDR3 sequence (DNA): TGCGCCAGCAGCTTAGGGGGCACCGGGGAGCTGTTTTTT.